The entry below describes one T cell receptor beta chain. CDR1 and CDR2 from the germline V gene are SGHVS and FNYEAQ. CDR3 length equals 14 residues. Trimming left V 2 bases short and J 9 bases short, with 14 bases between. This entry belongs to a study of T cell changes during pregnancy in multiple sclerosis. Assay: immunoSEQ multiplex PCR; the TCRdb copy retains only in-frame clones and omits some. The table lists approximately 28,000 clones, around 94% of them singletons, with approximately 5.4% in the top ten. V usage is TRBV7-6 and J usage is TRBJ1-5, with a weak D call TRBD1 (5 bases). The sequenced sample was CD8+ T cells from peripheral blood mononuclear cells, obtained before pregnancy. The sequence came from a female donor with multiple sclerosis, enrolled in a pregnancy study. Here the CDR3 DNA reads TGTGCCAGCAGCTTAAGGCAGGGAGGATGGCCCCAGCATTTT. Translating it yields CASSLRQGGWPQHF.